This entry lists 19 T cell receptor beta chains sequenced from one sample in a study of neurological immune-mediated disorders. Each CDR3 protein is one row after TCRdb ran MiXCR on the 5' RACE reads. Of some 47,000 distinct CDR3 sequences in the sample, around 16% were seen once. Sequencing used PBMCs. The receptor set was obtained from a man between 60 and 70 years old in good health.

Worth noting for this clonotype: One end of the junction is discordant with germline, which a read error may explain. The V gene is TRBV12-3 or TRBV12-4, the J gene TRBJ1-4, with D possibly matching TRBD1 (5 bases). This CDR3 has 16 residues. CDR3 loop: CARSLRGAGSNKKLFF. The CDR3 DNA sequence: TGTGCCAGAAGTTTAAGGGGAGCGGGGTCTAATAAAAAACTGTTTTTT.

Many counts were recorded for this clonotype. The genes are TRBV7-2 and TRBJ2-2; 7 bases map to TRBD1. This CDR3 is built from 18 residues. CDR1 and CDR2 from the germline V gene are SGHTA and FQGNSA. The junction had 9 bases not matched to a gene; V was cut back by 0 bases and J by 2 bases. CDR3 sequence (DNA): TGTGCCAGCAGCTTAGCGATCTTTGGGACAGTAAACACCGGGGAGCTGTTTTTT. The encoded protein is CASSLAIFGTVNTGELFF. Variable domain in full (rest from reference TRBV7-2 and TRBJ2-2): GAGVSQSPSNKVTEKGKDVELRCDPISGHTALYWYRQSLGQGLEFLIYFQGNSAPDKSGLPSDRFSAERTGGSVSTLTIQRTQQEDSAVYLCASSLAIFGTVNTGELFFGEGSRLTVL.

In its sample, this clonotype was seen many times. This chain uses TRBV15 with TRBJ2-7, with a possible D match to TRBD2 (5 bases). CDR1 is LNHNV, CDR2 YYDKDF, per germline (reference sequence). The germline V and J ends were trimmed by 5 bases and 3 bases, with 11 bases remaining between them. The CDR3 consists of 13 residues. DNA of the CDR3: TGTGCCACCAGCCCCTCGAGGGACTACGAGCAGTACTTC. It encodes CATSPSRDYEQYF.

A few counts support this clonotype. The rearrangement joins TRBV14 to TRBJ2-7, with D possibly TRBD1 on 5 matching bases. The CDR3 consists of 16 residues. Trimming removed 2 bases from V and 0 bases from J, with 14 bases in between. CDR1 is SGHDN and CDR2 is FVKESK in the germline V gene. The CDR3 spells CASSQSWGRLSYEQYF. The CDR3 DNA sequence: TGTGCCAGCAGCCAATCGTGGGGCAGACTCTCCTACGAGCAGTACTTC.

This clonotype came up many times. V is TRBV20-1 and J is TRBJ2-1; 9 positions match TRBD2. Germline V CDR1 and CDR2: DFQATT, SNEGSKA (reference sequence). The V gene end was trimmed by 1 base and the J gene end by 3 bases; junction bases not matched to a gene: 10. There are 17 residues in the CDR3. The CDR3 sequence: CSARALAGIGSYNEQFF. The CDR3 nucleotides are TGCAGTGCTAGAGCTCTAGCGGGAATCGGGAGCTACAATGAGCAGTTCTTC.

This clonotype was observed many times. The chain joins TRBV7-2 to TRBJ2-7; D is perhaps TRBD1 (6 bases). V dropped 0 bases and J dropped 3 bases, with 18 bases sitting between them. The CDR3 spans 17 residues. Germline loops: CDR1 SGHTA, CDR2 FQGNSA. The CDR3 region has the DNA TGTGCCAGCAGCTTAGCGGTTGATCCAGGGGATTACTACGAGCAGTACTTC. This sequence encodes CASSLAVDPGDYYEQYF.

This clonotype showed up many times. The CDR3 nucleotides read TGTGCCAGCAGCGTAGGGGGGGACGGGGAGAACACTGAAGCTTTCTTT. It specifies CASSVGGDGENTEAFF. This chain connects TRBV9 to TRBJ1-1, with D tentatively TRBD1 (5 bases). CDR3 size: 16 residues. V lost 0 bases and J lost 1, with 13 bases in between. Germline values: CDR1 SGDLS, CDR2 YYNGEE.

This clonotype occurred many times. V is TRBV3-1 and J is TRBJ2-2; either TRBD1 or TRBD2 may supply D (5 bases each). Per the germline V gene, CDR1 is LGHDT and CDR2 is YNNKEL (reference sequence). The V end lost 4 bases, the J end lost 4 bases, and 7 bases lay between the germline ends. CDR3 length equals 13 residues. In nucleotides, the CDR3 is TGTGCCAGCAGCCCGGGACGCACCGGGGAGCTGTTTTTT. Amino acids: CASSPGRTGELFF.

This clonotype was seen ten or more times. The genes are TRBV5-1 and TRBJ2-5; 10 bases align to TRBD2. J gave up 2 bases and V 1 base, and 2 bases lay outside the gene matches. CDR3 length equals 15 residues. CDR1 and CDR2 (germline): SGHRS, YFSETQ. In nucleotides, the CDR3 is TGCGCCAGCAGCTTGCCTAGCGGGAGACAAGAGACCCAGTACTTC. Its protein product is CASSLPSGRQETQYF. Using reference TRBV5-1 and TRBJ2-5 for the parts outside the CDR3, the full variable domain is KAGVTQTPRYLIKTRGQQVTLSCSPISGHRSVSWYQQTPGQGLQFLFEYFSETQRNKGNFPGRFSGRQFSNSRSEMNVSTLELGDSALYLCASSLPSGRQETQYFGPGTRLLVL.

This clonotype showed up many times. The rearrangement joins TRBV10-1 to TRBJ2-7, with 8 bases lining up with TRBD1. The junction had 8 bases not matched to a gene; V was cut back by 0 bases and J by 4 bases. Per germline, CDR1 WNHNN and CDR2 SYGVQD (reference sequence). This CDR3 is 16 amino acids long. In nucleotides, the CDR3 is TGCGCCAGCAGTGAGTCGACTGGACAGGGATTGTACGAGCAGTACTTC. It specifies CASSESTGQGLYEQYF.

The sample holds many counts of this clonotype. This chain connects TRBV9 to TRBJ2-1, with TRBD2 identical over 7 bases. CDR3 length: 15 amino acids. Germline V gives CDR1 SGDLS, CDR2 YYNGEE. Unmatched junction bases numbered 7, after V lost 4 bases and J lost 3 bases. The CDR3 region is CASSQSGGNYNEQFF. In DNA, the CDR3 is TGTGCCAGCAGCCAGTCGGGGGGAAACTACAATGAGCAGTTCTTC.

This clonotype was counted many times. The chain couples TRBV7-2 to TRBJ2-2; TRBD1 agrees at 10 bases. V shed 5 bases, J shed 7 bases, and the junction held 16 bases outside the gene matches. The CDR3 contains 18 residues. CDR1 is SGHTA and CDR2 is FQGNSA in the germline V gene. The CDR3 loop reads CASSPYADRGRIHGELFF. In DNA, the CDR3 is TGTGCCAGCAGCCCTTACGCCGACAGGGGGCGCATTCACGGGGAGCTGTTTTTT.

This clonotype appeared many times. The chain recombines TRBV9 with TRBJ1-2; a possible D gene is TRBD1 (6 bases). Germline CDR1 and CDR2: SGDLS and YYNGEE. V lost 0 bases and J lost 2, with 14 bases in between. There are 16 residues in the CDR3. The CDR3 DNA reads TGTGCCAGCAGCGTAGAGATCCAGGGGAGCAACTATGGCTACACCTTC. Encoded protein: CASSVEIQGSNYGYTF.

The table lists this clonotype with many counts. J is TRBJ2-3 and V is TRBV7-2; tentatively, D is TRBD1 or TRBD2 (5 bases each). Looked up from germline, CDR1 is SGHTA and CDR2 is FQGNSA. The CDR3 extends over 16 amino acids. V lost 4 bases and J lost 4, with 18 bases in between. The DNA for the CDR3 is TGTGCCAGCAGCTCCCTGGGTCCGGGGCGGCCAGATACGCAGTATTTT. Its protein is CASSSLGPGRPDTQYF.

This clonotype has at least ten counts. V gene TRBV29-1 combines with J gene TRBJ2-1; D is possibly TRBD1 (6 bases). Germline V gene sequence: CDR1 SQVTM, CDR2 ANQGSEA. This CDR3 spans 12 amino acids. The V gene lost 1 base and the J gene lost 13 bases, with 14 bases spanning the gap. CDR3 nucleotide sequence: TGCAGCGTTGAAGGGGGGCCCCCGTCCCAGTTCTTC. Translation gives CSVEGGPPSQFF.

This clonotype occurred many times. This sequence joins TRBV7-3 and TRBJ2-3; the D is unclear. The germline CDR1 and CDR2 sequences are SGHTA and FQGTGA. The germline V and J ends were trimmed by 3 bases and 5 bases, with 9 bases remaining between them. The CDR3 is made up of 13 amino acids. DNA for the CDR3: TGTGCCAGCAGCTTGGTTCGAGGAGATACGCAGTATTTT. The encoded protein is CASSLVRGDTQYF.

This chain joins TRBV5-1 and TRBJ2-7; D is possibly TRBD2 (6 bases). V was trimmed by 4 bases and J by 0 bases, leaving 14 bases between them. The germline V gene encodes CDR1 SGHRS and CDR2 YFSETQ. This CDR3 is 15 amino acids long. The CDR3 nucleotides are TGCGCCAGCAGCGCCTCGGGGGTCTCCTCCTACGAGCAGTACTTC. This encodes CASSASGVSSYEQYF.

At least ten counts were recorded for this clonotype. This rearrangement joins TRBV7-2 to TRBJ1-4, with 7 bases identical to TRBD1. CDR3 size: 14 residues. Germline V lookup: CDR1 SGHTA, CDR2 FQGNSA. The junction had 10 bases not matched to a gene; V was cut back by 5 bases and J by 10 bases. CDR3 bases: TGTGCCAGCAGCCCTTCGACAGGGAGTGTAAAACTGTTTTTT. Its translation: CASSPSTGSVKLFF.

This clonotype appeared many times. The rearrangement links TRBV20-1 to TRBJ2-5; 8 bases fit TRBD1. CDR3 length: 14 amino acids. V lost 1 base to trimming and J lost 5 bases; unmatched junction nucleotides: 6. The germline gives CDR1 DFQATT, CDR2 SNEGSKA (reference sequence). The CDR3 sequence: CSARVPYRGETQYF. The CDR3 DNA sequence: TGCAGTGCTAGAGTGCCCTACAGGGGGGAGACCCAGTACTTC.